This TCR beta chain was observed in a study of T cell responses to AZD1222 COVID-19 vaccine. Study-level findings and limits: Baseline seropositivity occurred in only six AZD1222 recipients. Following two doses of AZD1222, Spike-specific TCR breadth and depth rose.

The V and J ends lost 4 bases and 7 bases, in that order; junction bases with no gene match: 5. Per germline, CDR1 SQVTM and CDR2 ANQGSEA. The CDR3 runs to 13 residues. This clone was detected only once. Its specificity is unknown. Libraries were prepared by immunoSEQ multiplex PCR; TCRdb keeps only in-frame clonotypes and omits some of them. This sample has some 110,000 clones; around 85% occur once, and the top ten carry just under 4.5%. The sample in question was peripheral blood, obtained 28 days after the second AZD1222 dose. The genes are TRBV29-1 and TRBJ2-1; TRBD1 agrees at 9 bases. This clonotype was obtained from an adult who received the AZD1222 COVID-19 vaccine. CDR3 nucleotide sequence: TGCAGCGTTGTTAGACAGGGGGATAATGAGCAGTTCTTC. Translating it yields CSVVRQGDNEQFF.